This T cell receptor (beta chain) stems from a study of blood T cell repertoires in COVID-19. Study-wide background: Samples representing acute and convalescent COVID-19 were sourced from the United States, Italy and Spain. The cDNA or gDNA used as material had been derived from T cells, B-cell-depleted T cells, or PBMCs.

This clone was seen a single time. CDR3 length equals 14 residues. Germline V CDR1 and CDR2: MRHNA, SNTAGT. V was shortened by 6 bases and J by 11 bases, with 19 bases between the two germline ends. Enrolled during active infection, Seattle patients were then followed longitudinally. Per the original data handling: Reference gene primer amplification gave nucleated cell count estimates. The data were produced by immunoSEQ multiplex PCR, yet TCRdb's version contains in-frame clones alone and is incomplete. V, J and clone size were drawn from that table, and D and trimming were deduced from the DNA. The table includes about 190,000 clones, 81% detected once.

The sequence was obtained from a woman older than 75 with COVID-19, enrolled during active disease. The specimen was peripheral blood. The gene calls are TRBV6-4 and TRBJ2-2; D is perhaps TRBD1 (6 bases). Here the CDR3 DNA reads TGTGCCAGCAGACAACAGGGTGTGGAAAACGAGCTGTTTTTT. Its protein product is CASRQQGVENELFF.